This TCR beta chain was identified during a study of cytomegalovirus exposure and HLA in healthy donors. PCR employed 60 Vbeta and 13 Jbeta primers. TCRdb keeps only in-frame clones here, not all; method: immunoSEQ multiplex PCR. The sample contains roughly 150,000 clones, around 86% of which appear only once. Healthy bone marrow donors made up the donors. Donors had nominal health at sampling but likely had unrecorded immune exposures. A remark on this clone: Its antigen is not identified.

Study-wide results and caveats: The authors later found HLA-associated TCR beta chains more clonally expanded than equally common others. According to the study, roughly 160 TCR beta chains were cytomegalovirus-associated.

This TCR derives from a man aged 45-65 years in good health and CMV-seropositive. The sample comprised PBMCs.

This CDR3 is CASSHPGNTEAFF. CDR3 coding DNA: TGCGCCAGCAGCCACCCGGGGAACACTGAAGCTTTCTTT. This rearrangement joins TRBV4-1 to TRBJ1-1; D call uncertain. Germline V gene sequence: CDR1 MGHRA, CDR2 YSYEKL. V was pared by 3 bases and J by 1 base, with 6 bases between. CDR3 length: 13 amino acids.